This TCR beta chain was captured in a study of blood T cell repertoires in COVID-19. Study background: T cells, B-cell-depleted T cells, or PBMCs provided the cDNA or gDNA that served as material.

In the authors' workflow: Estimated nucleated cell counts came from reference gene primer amplification. Some clones are missing from TCRdb's copy, which holds only in-frame ones; the method was immunoSEQ multiplex PCR. Clone size and the V and J calls come from that table; the DNA yielded D and trimming. The sample has under 200,000 clones; around nine tenths are singletons. Germline-derived CDR1 and CDR2 are SGDLS and YYNGEE. CDR3 length equals 13 residues. V lost 8 bases and J lost 1, with 12 bases in between. This clonotype was obtained from a man in his sixties or seventies with acute or convalescent COVID-19. Source material: peripheral blood. The chain has TRBV9 and TRBJ2-5; D is perhaps TRBD1 (6 bases). CDR3 DNA sequence: TGTGCCAGTGGGGGCACCAGCCAAGAGACCCAGTACTTC. Amino acids: CASGGTSQETQYF.